This section outlines one T cell receptor beta chain sequence together with its context. No antigen is known for it. CDR3 length: 16 residues. Trimming removed 1 base from V and 9 bases from J; junction bases left unmatched: 11. CDR1 is SGHTA and CDR2 is FQGNSA in the germline V gene. The data were taken from a study of cytomegalovirus exposure and HLA in healthy donors. The study, taken as a whole, reports: Among TCR beta chains, those listed as cytomegalovirus-associated numbered around 180.

This table comes from immunoSEQ multiplex PCR, and its TCRdb copy is limited to in-frame clones, with some not included. Found here are under 200,000 clones, about 90% of them singletons; the top ten hold approximately 2.9%. This clonotype was obtained from a woman aged 18-35 years in good health and CMV-seropositive. V usage is TRBV7-2 and J usage is TRBJ2-1, with 8 bases lining up with TRBD2. What was sequenced was PBMCs. CDR3: CASSLGPGTRHVEQFF. The CDR3 DNA follows: TGTGCCAGCAGCTTAGGACCCGGGACTAGACACGTTGAGCAGTTCTTC.